The TCR beta chain under discussion was sequenced for a study of cytomegalovirus exposure and HLA in healthy donors. Study-level findings and limits: An analysis was carried out later, and it reportedly showed fewer N-insertions in an Asian-associated ancestry cluster than the approximately 660-donor mean.

This clone appeared once. Its antigen is not identified. CDR1 and CDR2 (germline): SGHAT, FQNNGV. V was pared by 1 base and J by 0 bases, with 8 bases between. CDR3 length: 15 residues. The PCR employed 60 Vbeta primers together with 13 Jbeta primers. Using immunoSEQ multiplex PCR, the repertoire was profiled, and TCRdb retains in-frame clones only, with some absent. Here the sample spans over 150,000 clones, 80% to 90% being singletons. The receptor was derived from a woman aged 45-65 years in good health and CMV-seronegative. The chain employs TRBV11-2 and TRBJ2-3, with D maybe TRBD2 (6 bases). The sample was PBMCs. CDR3 coding DNA: TGTGCCAGCAGCTTAGGGAGCGGGAGCACAGATACGCAGTATTTT. This encodes CASSLGSGSTDTQYF.